This T cell receptor beta chain is drawn from a study of human T cells and chemical hapten exposure. Study-level background: Across samples, TCR yields varied, mostly owing to small differences in pooled library volumes. Notes on the study in general: Relative to controls, expanded TCRs formed significantly more large CDR3 similarity clusters. Because all patients had alopecia, their immune responses might differ from healthy ones.

In the original processing: Counting gave a median of around 89,000 TCRs per sample, with values ranging from about 20,000 to 750,000. MiXCR, applied by TCRdb to the RACE reads, yields one record per CDR3 protein. The V and J calls reflect TCRdb's pipeline rather than the authors' work. This table holds some 96,000 distinct CDR3 sequences, roughly a quarter found once. With regard to this clonotype: The antigen is undetermined.

The CDR3 spans 13 residues. The V gene end was trimmed by 5 bases and the J gene end by 14 bases; junction bases not matched to a gene: 11. Indicated time point: patch test 3, about 24 weeks after DPC sensitization. The treatment is: therapeutic diphenylcyclopropenone sensitization with weekly scalp DPC. The material sequenced was whole blood, taken in connection with sensitization to the hapten diphenylcyclopropenone (DPC). The TCR comes from a man aged 40-49 years with alopecia areata. Some clones in this sample may be carry-over from other donors' samples. The chain employs TRBV12-3 or TRBV12-4 and TRBJ2-1; 8 nucleotides align to TRBD1. This CDR3 is CASSPPGQAFEFF. CDR3 DNA: TGTGCCAGCAGTCCCCCGGGACAGGCCTTTGAGTTCTTC.